This T cell receptor (beta chain) was retrieved from a study of technical replicates of blood from a handful of donors. Generated by immunoSEQ multiplex PCR, the TCRdb table keeps only in-frame clones and is missing some. This sample has 70,000 to 80,000 clones; roughly 91% occur once, and the top ten carry around 0.34%. Trimming shortened V by 0 bases and J by 5 bases, and 19 bases separated the two germline ends. The germline gives CDR1 LNHNV, CDR2 YYDKDF (reference sequence). This CDR3 spans 17 amino acids. The sequencing input was T cells isolated from PBMCs. The V and J genes are TRBV15 and TRBJ2-5; D is possibly TRBD2 (5 bases). The sequence derives from a human donor in good health. Some clones in this sample may be carry-over from other donors' samples. The CDR3 region is CATSRDRGRDSWETQYF. The CDR3 region has the DNA TGTGCCACCAGCAGAGACCGCGGACGGGATTCTTGGGAGACCCAGTACTTC.